This passage covers 18 T cell receptor beta chains from one sample sequenced in a study of shared clonotypes between healthy human individuals. The data were produced by immunoSEQ multiplex PCR, yet TCRdb's version contains in-frame clones alone and is incomplete. The sample contains approximately 590,000 clones, roughly 95% of which appear only once. CD45RO-negative, CCR7-positively selected cells formed the naive CD8 fraction, excluding terminally differentiated effector memory CD45RA+ cells. Sequencing used naive CD8+ T cells sorted from blood. The receptors here all came from a young woman in good health.

The chain combines TRBV13 with TRBJ2-7; TRBD2 matches 14 bases. The V gene's germline CDR1 is PRHDT and CDR2 FYEKMQ (reference sequence). There are 15 residues in the CDR3. After removal of 5 bases from V and 2 bases from J, the junction contained 2 bases not matched to a gene. CDR3 bases: TGTGCCAGCAGCCCGACTAGCGGGAGGGCCTACGAGCAGTACTTC. Its translation is CASSPTSGRAYEQYF.

The chain is built from TRBV2 and TRBJ2-2, with 9 bases lining up with TRBD2. This CDR3 contains 16 residues. The V gene end was trimmed by 0 bases and the J gene end by 7 bases; junction bases not matched to a gene: 6. Germline V gene sequence: CDR1 SNHLY, CDR2 FYNNEI. CDR3 in amino acids: CASSEAGLAFVGELFF. The CDR3 coding sequence is TGTGCCAGCAGTGAAGCAGGACTAGCGTTTGTCGGGGAGCTGTTTTTT.

On this clone: Within the sample, other DNA sequences also encode this same CDR3. The gene calls are TRBV9 and TRBJ2-3; D possibly corresponds to TRBD1 (6 bases). The CDR3 extends over 15 amino acids. Germline CDR1 SGDLS, CDR2 YYNGEE. V lost 0 bases and J 1 base, leaving 9 bases between the germline ends. CDR3 nucleotide sequence: TGTGCCAGCAGCGTAGACAGGGTAGGCACAGATACGCAGTATTTT. Protein: CASSVDRVGTDTQYF. The full variable domain, completed using reference TRBV9 and TRBJ2-3, is DSGVTQTPKHLITATGQRVTLRCSPRSGDLSVYWYQQSLDQGLQFLIQYYNGEERAKGNILERFSAQQFPDLHSELNLSSLELGDSALYFCASSVDRVGTDTQYFGPGTRLTVL.

This clone appeared once. The same CDR3 is also encoded by other DNA sequences in this sample. CDR3 in DNA: TGTGCCAGCAGCTTGGAAAAAGAAGAGACCCAGTACTTC. Encoded protein: CASSLEKEETQYF. The rearrangement joins TRBV5-4 to TRBJ2-5; D is ambiguous. The V end lost 0 bases, the J end lost 3 bases, and 6 bases lay between the germline ends. There are 13 residues in the CDR3. CDR1 and CDR2 (germline): SGHNT, YYREEE (reference sequence).

Notes on this clone: Other nucleotide sequences in the sample specify the same CDR3. The chain has TRBV2 and TRBJ2-7; D gene unclear. The V gene lost 3 bases and the J gene lost 0 bases, with 3 bases spanning the gap. There are 12 residues in the CDR3. The germline V gene encodes CDR1 SNHLY and CDR2 FYNNEI. DNA for the CDR3: TGTGCCAGCAGTGAGGTCTCCTACGAGCAGTACTTC. The encoded protein is CASSEVSYEQYF.

Points on this clone: Other DNA sequences in the same sample also yield this CDR3. CDR3 residues: CASSLENTEAFF. The CDR3 region has the DNA TGTGCCAGCAGTTTGGAGAACACTGAAGCTTTCTTT. This chain uses TRBV28 with TRBJ1-1; no reliable D call. Germline CDR1 MDHEN, CDR2 SYDVKM. This CDR3 is built from 12 residues. The V end was cut by 3 bases, the J end by 1 base, with 3 bases between.

This clone was detected once. The J gene is TRBJ2-1, the V gene TRBV13, with 7 nucleotides matching TRBD2. This CDR3 has 14 amino acids. V gave up 5 bases and J gave up 9 bases; unmatched junction bases: 10. Germline CDR1 is PRHDT and CDR2 is FYEKMQ (reference sequence). CDR3 in DNA: TGTGCCAGCAGCCTGGGAGGGCCTCCGGCTGAGCAGTTCTTC. Amino acids: CASSLGGPPAEQFF.

The chain has TRBV14 and TRBJ2-1; a possible D gene is TRBD2 (6 bases). The CDR3 runs 14 residues. The germline CDR1 and CDR2 sequences are SGHDN and FVKESK. V was trimmed by 7 bases and J by 2 bases, leaving 12 bases between them. Written as DNA, the CDR3 is TGTGCCAGCACCAAGGAGGGGCCCTACAATGAGCAGTTCTTC. Translation gives CASTKEGPYNEQFF.

V usage is TRBV19 and J usage is TRBJ1-5; 8 nucleotides align to TRBD1. CDR1 and CDR2 (germline): LNHDA, SQIVND (reference sequence). V dropped 7 bases and J dropped 3; count of bases not matched to a gene: 5. This CDR3 is built from 14 residues. This chain's CDR3 is CASTSTGDNQPQHF. The CDR3 bases are TGTGCCAGTACCTCGACAGGGGACAATCAGCCCCAGCATTTT.

This rearrangement joins TRBV10-2 to TRBJ1-1; 10 nucleotides line up with TRBD1. The CDR3 sequence is 13 residues long. The V gene's germline CDR1 is WSHSY and CDR2 SAAADI. Losses at the gene ends were 5 bases for V and 8 bases for J; bases not matched to a gene: 5. The CDR3 region is CASSPGTGAEAFF. The CDR3 DNA is TGCGCCAGCAGTCCCGGGACAGGGGCCGAAGCTTTCTTT.

This rearrangement joins TRBV9 to TRBJ2-5; no reliable D call. The J call is in doubt because the DNA end fits TRBJ2-7 better. The CDR3 totals 13 residues. Germline V CDR1 and CDR2: SGDLS, YYNGEE. The CDR3 loop is CASSVGTGNEQYF. The CDR3 DNA follows: TGTGCCAGCAGCGTAGGGACGGGCAACGAGCAGTACTTC.

The V and J genes are TRBV2 and TRBJ1-5; TRBD1 aligns across 7 bases. CDR1 and CDR2 from the germline V gene are SNHLY and FYNNEI. This CDR3 spans 15 amino acids. Trimming took 3 bases from V and 3 from J; bases not matched to a gene: 5. CDR3 bases: TGTGCCAGCAGTGACTCTGACAGGGACAATCAGCCCCAGCATTTT. Translation: CASSDSDRDNQPQHF. The complete variable domain, with remaining parts taken from reference TRBV2 and TRBJ1-5, reads EPEVTQTPSHQVTQMGQEVILRCVPISNHLYFYWYRQILGQKVEFLVSFYNNEISEKSEIFDDQFSVERPDGSNFTLKIRSTKLEDSAMYFCASSDSDRDNQPQHFGDGTRLSIL.

This chain joins TRBV9 and TRBJ2-1, with D perhaps given as TRBD1 or TRBD2 (5 bases each). V gave up 0 bases and J gave up 3 bases, with 13 bases separating them. The length of the CDR3 is 16 residues. Germline assignment: CDR1 SGDLS and CDR2 YYNGEE. The CDR3 loop reads CASSVGGDPYYNEQFF. In DNA, the CDR3 is TGTGCCAGCAGCGTAGGAGGGGATCCCTACTACAATGAGCAGTTCTTC.

V usage is TRBV6-1 and J usage is TRBJ1-5, with D hard to call. The CDR3 is made up of 18 amino acids. CDR1 and CDR2 (germline): MNHNS, SASEGT. With 0 bases removed from V and 0 bases from J, the gap between germline ends came to 15 bases. CDR3 loop: CASSEAPENANSNQPQHF. The CDR3 DNA is TGTGCCAGCAGTGAAGCGCCTGAGAACGCTAATAGCAATCAGCCCCAGCATTTT.

The chain joins TRBV28 to TRBJ2-1; TRBD1 agrees at 8 bases. The germline CDR1 and CDR2 sequences are MDHEN and SYDVKM. V was pared by 3 bases and J by 5 bases, with 12 bases of the junction left unmatched. The CDR3 spans 17 residues. CDR3 region: CASSFPRLDRVDNEQFF. The CDR3 DNA reads TGTGCCAGCAGTTTTCCCCGCCTGGACAGGGTGGACAATGAGCAGTTCTTC.

The rearrangement links TRBV5-8 to TRBJ1-4; D is uncertain. The ends were cut back, 0 bases at V and 7 bases at J, with 4 bases in the middle. The CDR3 is 12 amino acids. Germline CDR1 is SGHTS and CDR2 is YDEGEE. The CDR3 sequence is CASSLDFEKLFF. CDR3 nucleotides: TGTGCCAGCAGCTTGGATTTTGAAAAACTGTTTTTT.

For this clone: Within the sample, other DNA sequences also encode this same CDR3. V and J are TRBV30 and TRBJ1-1, with a tentative D call TRBD1 (6 bases). CDR1 GTSNPN and CDR2 SVGIG come from the germline V gene (reference sequence). The CDR3 has 13 residues. Trimming shortened V by 0 bases and J by 5 bases, and 10 bases separated the two germline ends. CDR3 loop: CAWSVARGTEAFF. CDR3 bases: TGTGCCTGGAGTGTCGCCAGGGGTACTGAAGCTTTCTTT.

CDR3 loop: CASSPVLAGGPHEQYF. In DNA form, the CDR3 reads TGTGCCAGCAGTCCTGTGCTAGCGGGAGGACCGCATGAGCAGTACTTC. V and J are TRBV27 and TRBJ2-7, with 11 bases lining up with TRBD2. Germline V gene data show CDR1 as MNHEY and CDR2 as SMNVEV (reference sequence). The CDR3 is made up of 16 amino acids. V was clipped by 5 bases and J by 7 bases; unmatched bases: 13.